What follows describes a single T cell receptor (beta chain). Its target is not known. The sample is drawn from a study of cytomegalovirus exposure and HLA in healthy donors. Study details: Most genotyped donors, roughly 83% of roughly 400, had Caucasian-associated genetic ancestry.

In the PCR, 60 Vbeta and 13 Jbeta primers were used. TCRdb's copy holds only in-frame clones and misses some; the assay was immunoSEQ multiplex PCR. The sample has approximately 93,000 clones, 79% seen once. The study's findings and limits: V segments that were indistinguishable, TRBV6-2 and TRBV6-3 among them, were omitted from analysis.

The CDR3 extends over 15 amino acids. The germline V gene has CDR1 SGHDN and CDR2 FVKESK. Trimming took 5 bases from V and 3 from J, leaving 17 bases between them. These donors, healthy bone marrow donors, were studied. The TCR originated in a male donor in good health and CMV-seropositive. Input material: PBMCs. The chain recombines TRBV14 with TRBJ2-7; tentative D call: TRBD1 (5 bases). CDR3 DNA: TGTGCCAGCAGCTTAGGTGGACAACCGTTCTACGAGCAGTACTTC. The encoded protein is CASSLGGQPFYEQYF.